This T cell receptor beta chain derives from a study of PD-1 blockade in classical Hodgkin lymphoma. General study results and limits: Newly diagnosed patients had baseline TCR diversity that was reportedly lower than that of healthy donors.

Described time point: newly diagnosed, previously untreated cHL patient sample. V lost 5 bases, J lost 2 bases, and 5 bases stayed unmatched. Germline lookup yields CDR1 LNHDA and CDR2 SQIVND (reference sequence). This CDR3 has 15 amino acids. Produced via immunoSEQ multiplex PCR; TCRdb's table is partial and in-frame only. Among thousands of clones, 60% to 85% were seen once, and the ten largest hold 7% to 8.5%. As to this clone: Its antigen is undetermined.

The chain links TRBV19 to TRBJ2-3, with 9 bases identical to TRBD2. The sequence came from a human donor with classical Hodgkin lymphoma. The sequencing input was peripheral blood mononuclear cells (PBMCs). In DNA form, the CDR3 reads TGTGCCAGTAGTTTTTTAGCGGGAGTCACAGATACGCAGTATTTT. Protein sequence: CASSFLAGVTDTQYF.